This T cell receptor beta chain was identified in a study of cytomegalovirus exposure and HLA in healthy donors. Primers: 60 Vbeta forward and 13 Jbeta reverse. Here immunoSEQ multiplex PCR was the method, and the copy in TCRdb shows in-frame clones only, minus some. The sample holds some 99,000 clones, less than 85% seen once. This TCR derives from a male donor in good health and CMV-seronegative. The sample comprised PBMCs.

The CDR3 loop is CAWSSGRSDTQYF. In DNA, the CDR3 is TGTGCCTGGAGTAGCGGGAGATCAGATACGCAGTATTTT. The chain has TRBV30 and TRBJ2-3, with TRBD2 matching 8 bases. The CDR3 consists of 13 residues. Germline CDR1 reads GTSNPN; CDR2 reads SVGIG (reference sequence). V was pared by 2 bases and J by 4 bases, with 2 bases of the junction left unmatched.